The clone carrying this T cell receptor beta chain appeared many times. Its antigen is unidentified. Researchers amplified the TCR beta CDR3 regions from RNA transcripts. The HTBI primer set served for first-round RT-PCR of the TCR CDR3. MiXCR was run by TCRdb on the multiplex PCR reads, yielding one entry per CDR3 protein. The repertoire includes about 350,000 distinct CDR3 sequences, around 13% of them detected once, and about a third sits in the top ten. This entry is derived from a study of T cells in Graves' hyperthyroidism and ophthalmopathy. Study-wide findings and caveats: Median prediction lead before ophthalmopathy onset was 6.5 to 7 months with the model. Most thyroid clonotypes expanded above 0.001 appeared in blood too.

Germline V gene data show CDR1 as SGHDN and CDR2 as FVKESK. With 4 bases removed from V and 5 bases from J, the gap between germline ends came to 11 bases. This CDR3 has 13 amino acids. The gene calls are TRBV14 and TRBJ1-2; no clear D. The sample consisted of blood. The sequence came from a woman aged 35 to 49 with Graves' ophthalmopathy. The CDR3 DNA reads TGTGCCAGCAGCCTTGGAGTCCATTATGGCTACACCTTC. Translating it yields CASSLGVHYGYTF.